This T cell receptor beta chain was captured by sequencing in a study of cytomegalovirus exposure and HLA in healthy donors. The CDR3 is made up of 11 amino acids. Germline-derived CDR1 and CDR2 are MNHNS and SASEGT. The V gene lost 2 bases and the J gene lost 7 bases, with 5 bases spanning the gap. PCR employed 60 Vbeta and 13 Jbeta primers. Data came from immunoSEQ multiplex PCR; TCRdb stores just in-frame clones and leaves some out. The specimen's table records some 200,000 clones. The sequence came from a boy aged 10-17 years in good health and CMV-seronegative. The genes are TRBV6-1 and TRBJ1-1, with D unclear. Sequencing was done on a sample of PBMCs. The CDR3, as DNA: TGTGCCAGCAGTGAATTCCGTGAAGCTTTCTTT. Residues: CASSEFREAFF.